The present entry profiles one T cell receptor (beta chain) with its context. The target antigen is unknown. Per the original methods: For the immunoSEQ data, sequences were junction-only without quality scores, so filtering differed. The assay was immunoSEQ multiplex PCR, and TCRdb's table has in-frame clones only and misses some. V and J calls and clone size are as listed in that table; D and trimming were resolved from the DNA. The sample contains some 1 million clones, approximately 68% of which appear only once. This sample is drawn from a study of shared clonotypes between healthy human individuals. Overall study results and limits: The study generally estimated greater richness for naive than memory subsets. Naive CD4 clonotype sharing across several donors was approximately 5%.

The germline CDR1 and CDR2 sequences are SGHNT and YYREEE (reference sequence). Trimming took off 0 bases at V and 0 bases at J, with 11 bases between the two ends. CDR3 length: 16 amino acids. Sequenced: memory CD4+ T cells sorted from blood. Specified subset: CD45RA-negative fraction. V usage is TRBV5-4 and J usage is TRBJ2-3; D possibly matches TRBD1 or TRBD2 (6 bases each). The source of this sequence is a man aged 18 to 30 in good health. The CDR3 coding sequence is TGTGCCAGCAGCTTGGGCGGCGGGACAAGCACAGATACGCAGTATTTT. Amino acids: CASSLGGGTSTDTQYF. Drawing the rest from reference TRBV5-4 and TRBJ2-3, the complete variable domain is ETGVTQSPTHLIKTRGQQVTLRCSSQSGHNTVSWYQQALGQGPQFIFQYYREEENGRGNFPPRFSGLQFPNYSSELNVNALELDDSALYLCASSLGGGTSTDTQYFGPGTRLTVL.